Sequencing of this TCR beta chain was carried out in a study of T cell responses to AZD1222 COVID-19 vaccine. This CDR3 is built from 14 residues. V lost 3 bases, J lost 7 bases, and 14 bases lay in between. Per germline, CDR1 KGHDR and CDR2 SFDVKD. Profiling relied on immunoSEQ multiplex PCR, and the TCRdb table lists in-frame clones only, not all of them. The data show approximately 150,000 clones, about 86% seen once. Overall study findings and caveats: Repertoires were obtained solely post-peak T cell response. Once two AZD1222 doses were given, Spike-specific TCR breadth and depth went up. Donor demographics were predominantly white British with a female majority; clonal diversity may be underestimated.

Second doses that came at about 4 or about 12 weeks were put together. In the case of this clone: The antigen is unknown.

The TCR comes from an adult who received the AZD1222 COVID-19 vaccine. This sample comprised peripheral blood, obtained 28 days after the second AZD1222 dose. The chain uses TRBV24-1 and TRBJ2-5; tentatively, D is TRBD1 or TRBD2 (5 bases each). Here the CDR3 reads CATSDQLSGGTQYF. The CDR3 coding sequence is TGTGCCACCAGTGATCAACTATCTGGGGGGACCCAGTACTTC.